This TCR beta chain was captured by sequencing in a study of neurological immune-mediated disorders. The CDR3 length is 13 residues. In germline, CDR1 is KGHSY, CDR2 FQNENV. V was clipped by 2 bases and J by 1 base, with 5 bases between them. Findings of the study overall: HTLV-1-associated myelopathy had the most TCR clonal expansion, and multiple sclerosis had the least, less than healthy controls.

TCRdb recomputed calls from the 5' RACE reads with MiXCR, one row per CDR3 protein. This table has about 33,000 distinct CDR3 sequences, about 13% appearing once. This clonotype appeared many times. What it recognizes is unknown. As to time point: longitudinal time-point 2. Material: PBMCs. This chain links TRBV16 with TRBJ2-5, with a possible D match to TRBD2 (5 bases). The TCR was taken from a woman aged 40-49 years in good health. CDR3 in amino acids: CASSQGSQETQYF. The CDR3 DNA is TGTGCCAGCAGCCAAGGGAGCCAAGAGACCCAGTACTTC.